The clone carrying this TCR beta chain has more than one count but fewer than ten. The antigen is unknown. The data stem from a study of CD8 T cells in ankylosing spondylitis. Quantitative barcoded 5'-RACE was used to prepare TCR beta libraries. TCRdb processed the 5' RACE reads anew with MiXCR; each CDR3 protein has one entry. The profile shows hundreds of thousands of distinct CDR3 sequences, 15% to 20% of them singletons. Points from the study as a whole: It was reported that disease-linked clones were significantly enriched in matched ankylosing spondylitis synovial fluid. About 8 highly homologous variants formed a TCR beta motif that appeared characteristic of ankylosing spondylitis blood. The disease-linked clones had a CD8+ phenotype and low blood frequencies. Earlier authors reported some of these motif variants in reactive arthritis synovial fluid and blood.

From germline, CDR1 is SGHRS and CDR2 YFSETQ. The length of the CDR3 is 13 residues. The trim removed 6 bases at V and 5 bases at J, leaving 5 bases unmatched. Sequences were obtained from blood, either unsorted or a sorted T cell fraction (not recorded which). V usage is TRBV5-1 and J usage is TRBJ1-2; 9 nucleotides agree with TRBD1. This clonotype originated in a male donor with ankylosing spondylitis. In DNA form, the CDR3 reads TGCGCCAGCAACCGGGACAGGGATTATGGCTACACCTTC. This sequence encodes CASNRDRDYGYTF.